The 8 T cell receptor beta chains below were found in one sample sequenced in a study of cytomegalovirus exposure and HLA in healthy donors (dated by TCRdb to 2016 to 2017). Library method: the immunoSEQ multiplex PCR assay. The multiplex PCR relied on a mix of 60 forward primers for TCR Vbeta segments and 13 reverse primers for TCR Jbeta segments. TCRdb limited this immuneACCESS table to in-frame rearrangements with V and J called. A share of clones is missing; checked studies link under half to unresolved V genes, and the rest is unexplained. Across this sample there are around 180,000 clones, with 80% to 90% seen only once. The ten largest clonotypes hold approximately 2.3% of the sample. Sequenced material: PBMCs. Receptors were obtained from a male donor in good health and CMV-seronegative.

The genes are TRBV20-1 and TRBJ1-5; 7 nucleotides match TRBD1. CDR3 length: 11 amino acids. Trimming at V came to 6 bases and at J to 6 bases, leaving 2 bases not matched to a gene. Germline CDR1 reads DFQATT; CDR2 reads SNEGSKA (reference sequence). This chain's CDR3 is CSAGTVQPQHF. Here the CDR3 DNA reads TGCAGTGCCGGGACAGTTCAGCCCCAGCATTTT.

CDR3 bases: TGTGCCAGCAGCTTAGCGGAACGGGGTTATCAGCCCCAGCATTTT. Protein product: CASSLAERGYQPQHF. V is TRBV7-8 and J is TRBJ1-5; D is undetermined. The CDR3 has 15 residues. Germline V lookup: CDR1 SGHVS, CDR2 FQNEAQ. V was pared by 0 bases and J by 5 bases, with 11 bases between.

This sequence joins TRBV6-1 and TRBJ1-2; tentative D call: TRBD1 (6 bases). CDR3 size: 11 residues. Trimming stripped 7 bases from V and 8 bases from J, with 11 bases between. Germline values: CDR1 MNHNS, CDR2 SASEGT. The CDR3 DNA is TGTGCCAGCACCCGACAGGTCGGCTACACCTTC. This encodes CASTRQVGYTF.

The rearrangement links TRBV29-1 to TRBJ1-1; D gene unclear. CDR3 length: 14 residues. CDR1 SQVTM and CDR2 ANQGSEA come from the germline V gene. Trimming cost V 6 bases and J 4 bases, with 18 bases left between them. The CDR3 DNA sequence: TGCAGCGTCCCGGGTCGGAATCGGGGCACTGAAGCTTTCTTT. Its translation: CSVPGRNRGTEAFF.

This CDR3 is CASSEDQTGGGSPLHF. The CDR3 DNA reads as TGTGCCAGCAGTGAAGACCAGACTGGGGGCGGTTCACCCCTCCACTTT. This chain links TRBV6-1 with TRBJ1-6; perhaps TRBD1 as D (6 bases). Trimming took 1 base from V and 9 from J, leaving 16 bases between them. There are 16 residues in the CDR3. In germline, CDR1 is MNHNS, CDR2 SASEGT.

The chain has TRBV5-6 and TRBJ2-2; D is possibly TRBD1 (5 bases). There are 16 residues in the CDR3. CDR1 SGHDT and CDR2 YYEEEE come from the germline V gene. V gave up 4 bases and J gave up 1 base, with 14 bases separating them. CDR3 sequence: CASSGARQRNTGELFF. For the CDR3, the DNA is TGTGCCAGCAGCGGGGCAAGACAGCGGAACACCGGGGAGCTGTTTTTT.

This clone was found once. J is TRBJ2-7 and V is TRBV7-8; the D gene is possibly TRBD1 (6 bases). Trimming removed 3 bases at V and 4 bases at J, with 13 bases between. Looked up from germline, CDR1 is SGHVS and CDR2 is FQNEAQ. CDR3 length equals 14 residues. CDR3 sequence reads: CASSFSTGIYEQYF. CDR3 sequence (DNA): TGTGCCAGCAGCTTTTCAACAGGGATTTACGAGCAGTACTTC.

The chain has TRBV5-1 and TRBJ2-3; TRBD2 matches at 12 bases. Germline V gene data show CDR1 as SGHRS and CDR2 as YFSETQ. V shed 6 bases, J shed 7 bases, and the junction held 6 bases outside the gene matches. The CDR3 extends over 14 amino acids. The CDR3 nucleotides read TGCGCCAGCAAGACTAGCGGGAGTTCGAATACGCAGTATTTT. Translated, it gives CASKTSGSSNTQYF.